This T cell receptor (beta chain) was sequenced for a study of T cells in Graves' hyperthyroidism and ophthalmopathy. Study outcomes and limitations: Using 13 V-J features, a model discriminated ophthalmopathy from stable hyperthyroidism.

To note about this clonotype: Its antigen is currently unknown.

Ophthalmopathy patients all had a Clinical Activity Score of at least 3, a NOSPECS grade of at least 4 and disease under 3 months old. Amplification yielded TCR beta CDR3 regions, with RNA transcripts as the source. HTBI primers were employed in a first-round RT-PCR of the TCR CDR3. TCRdb recomputed calls from the multiplex PCR reads with MiXCR, one row per CDR3 protein. Of about 530,000 distinct CDR3 sequences listed, 15% to 20% are singletons. Per the germline V gene, CDR1 is SQVTM and CDR2 is ANQGSEA. V dropped 0 bases and J dropped 0 bases, with 9 bases sitting between them. The CDR3 covers 14 residues.

The chain joins TRBV29-1 to TRBJ2-7; tentative D call: TRBD2 (6 bases). The sequence derives from a woman aged 18-30 years with Graves' ophthalmopathy. The sequenced sample was blood. CDR3 in amino acids: CSVEEEGSSYEQYF. CDR3 nucleotides: TGCAGCGTTGAAGAGGAGGGCAGCTCCTACGAGCAGTACTTC.